This T cell receptor (beta chain) was retrieved from a study of blood T cells in healthy people across ages (dated by TCRdb to the mid-2010s). Turning to the overall study: In model experiments, template switching captured roughly one uniquely barcoded TCR beta cDNA molecule for every two T cells. Donors of different ages were randomly distributed across sequencing lanes to avoid experimental bias. The study analyzed two additional independent replicas of 1 million unique cDNA reads from the same blood draw for two donors, one aged 18 to 29 and one aged 80 or older. The study measured age-related changes in TCR beta repertoire diversity using deep sequencing normalized with unique cDNA molecular identifiers. Four age groups were formed from the donors: young (average approximately 17 years), middle-aged (approximately 42), aged (approximately 60) and long-lived (approximately 78). Study-level results and caveats: Observed TCR beta diversity per million T cells fell roughly linearly with age, and a significant reduction was already apparent by age about 38. The CMV infection status of donors was not known, potentially confounding age-related changes in expanded clonotypes. Estimates of total diversity based on one million sequenced T cells were considered lower bounds and underestimates. Bulk unsorted PBMC profiling prevented conclusive comparison of naive and antigen-experienced compartments. The long-lived group showed more naive CD4+ T cells, fewer expanded clones and increased TCR diversity than the aged group, suggesting age selection. There was a strong correlation between observed TCR beta diversity and the percentage of naive T cells measured by flow cytometry.

The donors were 40 or so Caucasian individuals from Russia, aged roughly 6 to 100 years, who were systemically healthy. Around 9.8 milliliters of peripheral blood were collected from each donor into EDTA-treated Vacutainer tubes. PBMCs were isolated by Ficoll-Paque density-gradient centrifugation, with at least 7 million obtained per sample. Total RNA was extracted from PBMCs with Trizol reagent, with at least 5.5 micrograms obtained per sample. For every donor, an aliquot of PBMCs went through flow cytometry to measure the percentages of naive CD45RAhigh/CD27high T cells. A word on this clonotype: Its cognate antigen has yet to be identified. Per-base qualities were not stored, and no clone one base away is much larger.

The cysteine opens and the phenylalanine closes a CDR3 of 13 amino acids. Just the 39-base CDR3 DNA is kept, in frame starting at base 1. V drops 7 bases and J drops 3 bases, leaving 13 bases in between. CDR1 and CDR2 are drawn from the germline V gene: MGHDK, SYGVNS. The library was produced with 5' RACE. The run used an Illumina HiSeq 2500. The second PCR ran for about 6 to 11 cycles and used a J-beta primer mix along with a sample-barcoded 5' primer. A unique molecular identifier was introduced onto each TCR beta cDNA molecule by a template-switch 5' adaptor carrying 12 random nucleotides. Each sample yielded at least 3 million CDR3-containing paired-end reads. All of the RNA was converted into first-strand cDNA using the Mint cDNA synthesis kit, with a TRBC-specific oligonucleotide serving as the primer. All cDNA was treated with uracil-DNA glycosylase and then went through a first 18-cycle PCR with the universal primers M1SS and BC2_uni_R. Concerning the study's data processing: Each sample was normalized by randomly selecting 1 million high-quality reads, each carrying a distinct molecular identifier. Reads sharing molecular identifiers were discarded rather than binned into consensus sequences. MiTCR, with a Q25 quality threshold and the strictest error-elimination algorithm, was used for CDR3 identification, clonotype clustering and error correction. A nonparametric unseen species model using Euler transformation provided a lower-bound estimate of total TCR beta diversity. TCRdb reworked the public reads: Q25 trimming with fastp, MiXCR clone assembly, productive beta chains retained. Every entry covers one CDR3 protein and lists the most common genes and DNA from its rows. TCRdb, rather than the study authors, made the V and J calls. The sample yields about a million distinct CDR3 sequences; roughly 43% were counted once. The top ten constitute around 15% of the sample.

Material: blood. The origin of this receptor is a man younger than 40 in good health. The V and J genes are TRBV25-1 and TRBJ2-7; TRBD2 might be the D gene, on 5 matching bases. The DNA sequence reads TGTGCCAGCACGGGGTCTGGCAGCTACGAGCAGTACTTC. This is translated as CASTGSGSYEQYF.